These T cell receptor beta chains were read from a single sample in a study of spatial heterogeneity in lung cancer. TCRdb re-called the 5' RACE reads with MiXCR, one entry per CDR3 protein. Of roughly 9,200 distinct CDR3 sequences in the sample, 23% were seen once. Sequenced material: PBMCs, taken at follow-up. The receptors were sampled from a female donor with early-stage non-small cell lung cancer. Both conserved end residues are part of each CDR3. The D gene is left open where the match is weak. Clone size is stated in some rows and not others, as once, few, many or a class when expanded.

d_call j_call clone_size v_call cdr3_nt cdr3_aa
NA TRBJ2-7 few TRBV28 TGTGCCAGCAGTTCTTACGAGCGATGGTACTTC CASSSYERWYF
NA TRBJ1-1 NA TRBV27 TGTGCCAGCAGTATGGGGGGAGGGGGCACTGAAGCTTTCTTT CASSMGGGGTEAFF
TRBD1 TRBJ2-2 few TRBV29-1 TGCAGCGTCACAACAGGGGCTACGAACACCGGGGAGCTGTTTTTT CSVTTGATNTGELFF
NA TRBJ2-5 NA TRBV18 TGTGCCAGCTCACCGTACCAAGAGACCCAGTACTTC CASSPYQETQYF
TRBD2 TRBJ2-3 NA TRBV6-2/TRBV6-3 TGTGCCAGCAGTACCGGACTAGCGGGAGGTGGGCCAGATACGCAGTATTTT CASSTGLAGGGPDTQYF
NA TRBJ2-3 few TRBV4-2 TGTGCCAGCAGCCAAAAGGGGGGGGAGGAAGATACGCAGTATTTT CASSQKGGEEDTQYF
TRBD2 TRBJ2-1 NA TRBV29-1 TGCAGCGTAAAGCGGGAGGGGGATGAGCAGTTCTTC CSVKREGDEQFF
NA TRBJ1-1 medium-sized TRBV6-2/TRBV6-3 TGTGCCAGCAGTGCTATCCGGGGCACTGAAGCTTTCTTT CASSAIRGTEAFF
NA TRBJ1-6 few TRBV30 NA CAWSSGQGSTLHF
NA TRBJ2-2 NA TRBV29-1 TGCAGCCCTTGCGGCAGGCGCCTACTGAACACCGGGGAGCTGTTTTTT CSPCGRRLLNTGELFF
NA TRBJ1-2 few TRBV19 TGTGCCAGCGTACGGAAAGGGGAGATCTATGGCTACACCTTC CASVRKGEIYGYTF
NA TRBJ2-6 few TRBV3-1 TGTGCCAGCAGTCTTAAGGGCGGGGCCAACGTCCTGACTTTC CASSLKGGANVLTF
NA TRBJ2-7 once TRBV6-5 TGTGCCAGCAGTCGGAATGGACAGTCCTACGAGCAGTACTTC CASSRNGQSYEQYF
NA TRBJ2-2 few TRBV24-1 TGTGCCACCAGTGGGGCGGGGCTGAACACCGGGGAGCTGTTTTTT CATSGAGLNTGELFF
TRBD2 TRBJ2-1 NA TRBV6-2/TRBV6-3 TGTGCCAGCAGTTCAACTGAGGGACTAGCGGCCTACAATGAGCAGTTCTTC CASSSTEGLAAYNEQFF
NA TRBJ2-5 few TRBV30 TGTGCCGGCAGCGCAGGGGAGACCCAGTACTTC CAGSAGETQYF
NA TRBJ2-3 medium-sized TRBV5-1 TGCGCCAGCAGCGCCACCACAGATACGCAGTATTTT CASSATTDTQYF
NA TRBJ2-3 NA TRBV7-2 TGTGCCAGCACCCCCAGGGGCAGGGCGGAAGATACGCAGTATTTT CASTPRGRAEDTQYF
NA TRBJ2-4 NA TRBV6-5 TGTGCCAGCAGTAGGGACTCCCTAGCCAAAAACATTCAGTACTTC CASSRDSLAKNIQYF
NA TRBJ1-6 few TRBV5-1 TGCGCCAGCAGCTTTACAGGGTCGAATTCACCCCTCCACTTT CASSFTGSNSPLHF
NA TRBJ1-2 few TRBV19 TGTGCCACAGGACCAGGATCTAACTATGGCTACACCTTC CATGPGSNYGYTF
TRBD1 TRBJ2-3 NA TRBV7-2 TGTGCCAGCAGCTTCCGGGACAGGCGAGATACGCAGTATTTT CASSFRDRRDTQYF
NA TRBJ1-5 NA TRBV19 TGTGCCAGTAGTCTCTCAGGCTCTCAGCCCCAGCATTTT CASSLSGSQPQHF
NA TRBJ2-7 few TRBV23-1 TGCGCCAGCACCGCCCAATCCGGCTACGAGCAGTACTTC CASTAQSGYEQYF
TRBD2 TRBJ2-1 NA TRBV27 TGTGCCAGCAGTCCTGGACTAGCGGGATCATTGGGGAGCTCCTACAATGAGCAGTTCTTC CASSPGLAGSLGSSYNEQFF
NA TRBJ2-1 few TRBV29-1 TGCAGCGTTGTCCCGTTGCGGGTTGGGTACAATGAGCAGTTCTTC CSVVPLRVGYNEQFF
TRBD1 TRBJ1-1 NA TRBV29-1 TGCAGCGTTAGAAGGGGACAGGGGGCACTTCAAGCTTTCTTT CSVRRGQGALQAFF
NA TRBJ2-3 few TRBV7-2 TGTGCCAGCAGCTTAGCGTTCAGGGAAGATACGCAGTATTTT CASSLAFREDTQYF
NA TRBJ2-5 few TRBV20-1 TGCAGTGCTGGGGGAGGAGTTTCGGAGGAGACCCAGTACTTC CSAGGGVSEETQYF
NA TRBJ2-7 few TRBV5-4 TGTGCCAGCAGCCGCGGGGTCGCGAGCTCCTACGAGCAGTACTTC CASSRGVASSYEQYF
TRBD1 TRBJ1-6 NA TRBV5-1 TGCGCCAGCAGCGCGGGACAGGACATCTATAATTCACCCCTCCACTTT CASSAGQDIYNSPLHF
TRBD2 TRBJ2-1 NA TRBV5-4 TGTGCCAGCAGCTGGACTAGCGGGAGAATAGGCGAGCAGTTCTTC CASSWTSGRIGEQFF
TRBD1 TRBJ2-1 medium-sized TRBV18 TGTGCCAGCTCACTGCCCGGGACAGGGGTCGAGCAGTTCTTC CASSLPGTGVEQFF
TRBD1 TRBJ2-7 NA TRBV5-1 TGCGCCAGCAGTCGACAGGGGGCGAAATCCTACGAGCAGTACTTC CASSRQGAKSYEQYF
TRBD2 TRBJ2-3 few TRBV2 TGTGCCAGCAGAACTAGCGGGAGGGGTACGCAGTATTTT CASRTSGRGTQYF
TRBD2 TRBJ2-3 medium-sized TRBV18 TGTGCCAGCTCACCAGAGCGGGGACTCCCAGATACGCAGTATTTT CASSPERGLPDTQYF
NA TRBJ1-2 few TRBV24-1 TGTGCCACCAGTGATTCCGGCTATGGCTACACCTTC CATSDSGYGYTF
NA TRBJ2-3 NA TRBV5-1 TGCGCCAGCAGCTTGGAAAGACCCACCACAGATACGCAGTATTTT CASSLERPTTDTQYF
TRBD2 TRBJ2-5 few TRBV2 TGTGCCAGCAGTGAGACTAGCTATTGGGAGACCCAGTACTTC CASSETSYWETQYF
NA TRBJ2-7 NA TRBV20-1 TGCAGCCGGTCCCCTGTTGGCTACGAGCAGTACTTC CSRSPVGYEQYF
TRBD2 TRBJ2-1 NA TRBV20-1 TGCAGTGCTGCTGGGACTAGCGGGAGGAGGTACAATGAGCAGTTCTTC CSAAGTSGRRYNEQFF